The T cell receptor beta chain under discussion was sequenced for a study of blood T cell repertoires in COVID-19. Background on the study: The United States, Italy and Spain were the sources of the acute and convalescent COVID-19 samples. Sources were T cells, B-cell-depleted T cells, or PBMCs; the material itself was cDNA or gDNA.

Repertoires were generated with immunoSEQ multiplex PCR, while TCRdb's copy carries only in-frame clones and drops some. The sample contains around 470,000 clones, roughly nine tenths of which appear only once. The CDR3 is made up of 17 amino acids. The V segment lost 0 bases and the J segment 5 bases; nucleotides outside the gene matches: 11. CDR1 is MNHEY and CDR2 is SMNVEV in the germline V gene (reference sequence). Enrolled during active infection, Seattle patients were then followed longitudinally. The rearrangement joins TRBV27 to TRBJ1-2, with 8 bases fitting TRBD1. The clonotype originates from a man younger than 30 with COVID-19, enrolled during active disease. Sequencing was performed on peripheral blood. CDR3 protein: CASSLSVGAGGMYGYTF. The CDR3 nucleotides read TGTGCCAGCAGTTTATCAGTCGGGGCAGGGGGCATGTATGGCTACACCTTC.